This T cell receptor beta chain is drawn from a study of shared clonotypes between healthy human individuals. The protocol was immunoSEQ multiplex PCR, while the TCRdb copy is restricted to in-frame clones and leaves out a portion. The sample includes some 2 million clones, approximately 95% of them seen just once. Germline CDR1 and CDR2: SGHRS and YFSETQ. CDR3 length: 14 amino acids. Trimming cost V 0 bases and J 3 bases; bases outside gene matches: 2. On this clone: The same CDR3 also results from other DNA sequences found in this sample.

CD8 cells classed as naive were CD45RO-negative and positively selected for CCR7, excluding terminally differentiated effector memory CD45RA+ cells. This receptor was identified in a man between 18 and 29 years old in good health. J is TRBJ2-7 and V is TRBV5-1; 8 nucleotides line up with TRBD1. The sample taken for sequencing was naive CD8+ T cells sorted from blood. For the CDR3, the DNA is TGCGCCAGCAGCTTGGGGACAGGGTTCTACGAGCAGTACTTC. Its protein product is CASSLGTGFYEQYF.